This T cell receptor beta chain was identified during a study of T cell responses to AZD1222 COVID-19 vaccine. Trimming took 4 bases from V and 8 from J, leaving 12 bases between them. This CDR3 is built from 13 residues. CDR1 and CDR2 from the germline V gene are SGHTA and FQGNSA. The method was immunoSEQ multiplex PCR; TCRdb's version includes in-frame clones alone and lacks a portion of them. Among 100,000 or so clones listed, nearly 90% were seen once. This chain links TRBV7-2 with TRBJ1-3; D ambiguous. This sequence originates from an adult who received the AZD1222 COVID-19 vaccine. The material was peripheral blood, obtained 28 days after the second AZD1222 dose. The CDR3 region has the DNA TGTGCCAGCAGCTCACCCTCGGTGCACACCATATATTTT. Translation: CASSSPSVHTIYF.